The clone carrying this T cell receptor (beta chain) was detected many times. The antigen is not known. The CDR3 is made up of 15 amino acids. The germline CDR1 and CDR2 sequences are MDHEN and SYDVKM. J gave up 2 bases and V 8 bases, and 8 bases lay outside the gene matches. PCR was performed using 60 Vbeta and 13 Jbeta primers. Clones were sequenced by immunoSEQ multiplex PCR, and TCRdb holds only the in-frame ones, with some missing. Here the sample spans about 110,000 clones, about 71% being singletons. This sample stems from a study of cytomegalovirus exposure and HLA in healthy donors. The study, taken as a whole, reports: Some TCR beta chains (roughly 160 of them) were listed as cytomegalovirus-associated.

The source material was PBMCs. The V call is TRBV28, the J call TRBJ2-2; TRBD2 agrees at 7 bases. The receptor comes from a boy aged 5-17 years in good health and CMV-seronegative. The DNA for the CDR3 is TGTGCCAGCCGAAGCGGGGTTATCAACACCGGGGAGCTGTTTTTT. The encoded protein is CASRSGVINTGELFF.